These T cell receptor beta chains were read from a single sample in a study of blood T cell repertoires in COVID-19. The table came from immunoSEQ multiplex PCR; TCRdb's copy has only in-frame clones and leaves some out. Among about 140,000 clones listed, 70% to 80% were seen once. The sample consisted of peripheral blood. These receptors all stem from a woman aged 45 to 65 with active or convalescent COVID-19. CDR3s include the opening cysteine and the closing phenylalanine or tryptophan. D genes are given only for firm matches. Where a row states a size, it is once, few, many or the class of an expanded clone; other rows omit it.

clone_size,j_call,d_call,v_call,cdr3_aa,cdr3_nt
.,TRBJ2-1,TRBD1,TRBV2,CASTREGQSSYNEQFF,TGTGCCAGTACCCGAGAGGGACAGAGCTCCTACAATGAGCAGTTCTTC
.,TRBJ1-4,.,TRBV7-9,CASSFAGSTNEKLFF,TGTGCCAGCAGCTTTGCAGGGTCTACTAATGAAAAACTGTTTTTT
.,TRBJ2-1,TRBD2,TRBV18,CASSPSTSGRGEQFF,TGTGCCAGCTCACCATCGACTAGCGGGAGGGGCGAGCAGTTCTTC
.,TRBJ1-4,.,TRBV2,CASNRQARSGEKLFF,TGTGCCAGTAACAGACAGGCCCGGTCTGGTGAAAAACTGTTTTTT
few,TRBJ1-2,TRBD1,TRBV7-7,CASSRRQGDGYGYTF,TGTGCTAGCAGCCGCCGACAGGGGGACGGGTATGGCTACACCTTC
.,TRBJ2-2,.,TRBV28,CASSLFGSGELFF,TGTGCCAGCAGTTTATTTGGCTCCGGGGAGCTGTTTTTT
.,TRBJ2-3,.,TRBV11-3,CASSLGTATTDTQYF,TGTGCCAGCAGCTTAGGGACAGCCACTACAGATACGCAGTATTTT
.,TRBJ1-5,.,TRBV5-6,CASSLYRTVSNQPQHF,TGTGCCAGCAGCTTGTACCGGACAGTAAGCAATCAGCCCCAGCATTTT
.,TRBJ2-1,TRBD2,TRBV6-1,CASNEAGGNNEQFF,TGTGCCAGCAATGAAGCGGGGGGGAACAATGAGCAGTTCTTC
few,TRBJ2-7,TRBD1,TRBV6-1,CASSERGTGSDEQYF,TGTGCCAGCAGTGAACGGGGGACAGGGAGTGACGAGCAGTACTTC
.,TRBJ2-1,TRBD2,TRBV19,CASSIIVGSAGGQPNEQFF,TGTGCCAGTAGTATAATTGTCGGGTCAGCGGGAGGGCAGCCCAATGAGCAGTTCTTC